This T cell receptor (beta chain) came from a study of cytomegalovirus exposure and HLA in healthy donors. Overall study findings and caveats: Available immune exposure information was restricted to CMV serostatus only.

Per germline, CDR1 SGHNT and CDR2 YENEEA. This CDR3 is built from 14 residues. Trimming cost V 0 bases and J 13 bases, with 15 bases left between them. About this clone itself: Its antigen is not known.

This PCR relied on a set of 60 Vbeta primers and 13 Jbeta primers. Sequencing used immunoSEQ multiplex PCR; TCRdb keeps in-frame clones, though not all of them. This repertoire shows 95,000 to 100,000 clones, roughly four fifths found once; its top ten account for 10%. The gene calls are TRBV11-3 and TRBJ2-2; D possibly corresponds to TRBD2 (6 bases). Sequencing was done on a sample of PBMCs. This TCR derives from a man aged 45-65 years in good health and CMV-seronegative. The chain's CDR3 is CASSLESGPGRLFF. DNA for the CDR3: TGTGCCAGCAGCTTAGAGAGCGGCCCCGGGAGGCTGTTTTTT.